This T cell receptor (beta chain) was profiled in a study of regulatory T cells in long-lasting Graves disease. Study observations and caveats: Persistent patients shared more public clonotypes (around 2,500) than newly diagnosed patients (over 900).

This clonotype appeared many times. Its antigen is not identified. Building of the TCR beta libraries involved iRepertoire HTBI primers and Arm-PCR of CDR3 regions. TCRdb re-derived calls from the multiplex PCR reads in MiXCR, one entry per CDR3 protein. The top ten clones hold 10% to 15% of a sample with under 250,000 distinct CDR3 sequences, approximately 19% of them seen once. Time point noted: newly diagnosed GD, antithyroid drugs for less than 3 months. The authors made the TCR library using RNA they extracted from PBMCs. These data are also associated with another study on T cells in Graves' hyperthyroidism and ophthalmopathy.

The sequence was collected from a woman under 40 with Graves disease. The input for sequencing was peripheral blood mononuclear cells (PBMCs), taken at new diagnosis, from a patient treated with antithyroid drugs.

CDR3 in amino acids: CASSLGQGLGDTEAFF. Written as DNA, the CDR3 is TGTGCCAGCAGTTTAGGGCAGGGGCTAGGAGACACTGAAGCTTTCTTT. The chain employs TRBV12-3 or TRBV12-4 and TRBJ1-1; TRBD1 is a possible D gene (6 bases). This CDR3 spans 16 amino acids. Trimming left V 1 base short and J 3 bases short, with 15 bases between.